The 18 T cell receptor beta chains listed next were all sequenced from one sample in a study of shared clonotypes between healthy human individuals. The method was immunoSEQ multiplex PCR; TCRdb's version includes in-frame clones alone and lacks a portion of them. The sample has about 2.3 million clones; approximately 90% are singletons. The sequenced sample consisted of naive CD4+ T cells from PBMCs. Subset: CD45RA+ positively selected. The origin of the receptors is a man between 18 and 35 years old in good health. Some clones in this sample may be carry-over from other donors' samples.

The chain recombines TRBV9 with TRBJ1-1, with TRBD1 matching over 11 bases. CDR1 and CDR2 from the germline V gene are SGDLS and YYNGEE. The V and J ends lost 7 bases and 4 bases, in that order; junction bases with no gene match: 9. The CDR3 length is 15 residues. The CDR3 DNA reads as TGTGCCAGCTCCCCCACCGGGACAGGGGGCACTGAAGCTTTCTTT. Amino acids: CASSPTGTGGTEAFF.

The chain is built from TRBV18 and TRBJ2-3; a possible D gene is TRBD2 (6 bases). This CDR3 has 17 residues. Germline values: CDR1 KGHSH, CDR2 LQKENI. Trimming removed 4 bases from V and 2 bases from J, with 19 bases in between. The CDR3 coding sequence is TGTGCCAGCTCACTGAACGTCCCGGGACTTACCACAGATACGCAGTATTTT. This gives the protein CASSLNVPGLTTDTQYF.

The chain is built from TRBV7-5 and TRBJ2-7; TRBD2 is the table's D call, not checked against the DNA. TRBV7-5 is assigned pseudogene status. The CDR3 covers 17 residues. CDR3 nucleotides: TGTGCCAGAAGTTTTCTCGAACTAATGAGTTCCTCCTACGAGCAGTACTTC. Translation: CARSFLELMSSSYEQYF.

The V call is TRBV19, the J call TRBJ2-1, with TRBD2 matching over 9 bases. The CDR3 contains 15 residues. Germline V gene data show CDR1 as LNHDA and CDR2 as SQIVND (reference sequence). J was trimmed by 9 bases and V by 3 bases; bases with no gene match: 9. The CDR3 sequence is CASSIPREGRGEQFF. DNA of the CDR3: TGTGCCAGTAGTATTCCGCGGGAGGGCCGGGGTGAGCAGTTCTTC.

This clone appeared a single time. This rearrangement joins TRBV7-6 to TRBJ1-2, with 7 bases lining up with TRBD1. The junction had 3 bases not matched to a gene; V was cut back by 0 bases and J by 5 bases. Germline assignment: CDR1 SGHVS and CDR2 FNYEAQ. The CDR3 loop spans 14 amino acids. CDR3 in amino acids: CASSLAPQGYGYTF. CDR3 DNA: TGTGCCAGCAGCTTAGCACCACAGGGGTATGGCTACACCTTC.

In its sample, this clone was seen once. The gene calls are TRBV7-6 and TRBJ2-1; 8 bases agree with TRBD2. This CDR3 has 15 residues. The junction had 5 bases not matched to a gene; V was cut back by 3 bases and J by 4 bases. From germline, CDR1 is SGHVS and CDR2 FNYEAQ. This CDR3 reads CASSFSGATYNEQFF. The CDR3 region has the DNA TGTGCCAGCAGCTTTAGCGGGGCGACATACAATGAGCAGTTCTTC.

Here the CDR3 reads CASSLVGLAAHNEQFF. In DNA, the CDR3 is TGTGCCAGCAGCTTGGTGGGACTAGCGGCCCACAATGAGCAGTTCTTC. The rearrangement uses TRBV5-6 and TRBJ2-1; the match to TRBD2 covers 11 bases. The V gene end was trimmed by 0 bases and the J gene end by 5 bases; junction bases not matched to a gene: 4. Germline CDR1 reads SGHDT; CDR2 reads YYEEEE. The CDR3 totals 16 residues.

J is TRBJ1-5 and V is TRBV5-8; D is ambiguous. V lost 3 bases and J 3 bases, leaving 13 bases between the germline ends. The CDR3 contains 15 residues. The germline gives CDR1 SGHTS, CDR2 YDEGEE. The CDR3 nucleotides read TGTGCCAGCAGCTCCGGCAGGCGCGACAATCAGCCCCAGCATTTT. The encoded protein is CASSSGRRDNQPQHF.

J is TRBJ1-2 and V is TRBV6-6, with 12 bases identical to TRBD1. The CDR3 extends over 15 amino acids. Germline lookup yields CDR1 MNHNY and CDR2 SVGAGI (reference sequence). Germline trimming cut 4 bases from V and 7 bases from J; bases unmatched to any gene: 7. The CDR3 is CASSFPGQGAGGYTF. CDR3 bases: TGTGCCAGCAGTTTCCCGGGACAGGGGGCGGGTGGCTACACCTTC.

About this clone: The sample has other DNA sequences that encode this CDR3 too. The chain is built from TRBV13 and TRBJ2-5, with 12 bases that match TRBD2. Germline V lookup: CDR1 PRHDT, CDR2 FYEKMQ (reference sequence). The CDR3 runs to 15 residues. Trimming cost V 5 bases and J 4 bases; bases outside gene matches: 5. The DNA for the CDR3 is TGTGCCAGCAGCCCTAGACTAGCGGGAGTAGAGACCCAGTACTTC. This encodes CASSPRLAGVETQYF.

The chain couples TRBV29-1 to TRBJ1-5, with TRBD1 matching over 8 bases. V trimming: 4 bases; J trimming: 0 bases; junction bases outside the gene matches: 23. Germline assignment: CDR1 SQVTM and CDR2 ANQGSEA. The CDR3 extends over 21 amino acids. The CDR3, as DNA: TGCAGCGTTGTTTACCATCCTCACCGGACAGGGCCCCCATATAGCAATCAGCCCCAGCATTTT. It yields the protein CSVVYHPHRTGPPYSNQPQHF.

The chain links TRBV2 to TRBJ2-1; 12 bases match TRBD2. This CDR3 is 16 amino acids long. Germline V CDR1 and CDR2: SNHLY, FYNNEI. Losses at the gene ends were 2 bases for V and 9 bases for J; bases not matched to a gene: 8. The CDR3 bases are TGTGCCAGCAGTGAAACGAAACTAGCGGGAGGTGGTGAGCAGTTCTTC. This gives the protein CASSETKLAGGGEQFF.

With respect to this clone: The sample carries other DNA sequences with the same CDR3. The CDR3 is CASSSTRAEQYF. The CDR3 region has the DNA TGTGCCAGCAGTTCGACCAGGGCCGAGCAGTACTTC. The rearrangement uses TRBV28 and TRBJ2-7; maybe TRBD1 (5 bases). Trimming left V 4 bases short and J 6 bases short, with 10 bases between. CDR1 is MDHEN and CDR2 is SYDVKM in the germline V gene. This CDR3 spans 12 amino acids.

The V call is TRBV28, the J call TRBJ1-2, with D possibly matching TRBD1 (5 bases). Germline values: CDR1 MDHEN, CDR2 SYDVKM. Deletions cut 3 bases from V and 8 bases from J, with 19 bases between. The CDR3 is made up of 15 amino acids. This chain's CDR3 is CASSFRDGAPWGYTF. The CDR3 region has the DNA TGTGCCAGCAGTTTTCGGGACGGGGCTCCCTGGGGCTACACCTTC.

J is TRBJ1-1 and V is TRBV7-3; a possible D gene is TRBD1 (6 bases). The CDR3 runs 13 residues. V was shortened by 4 bases and J by 4 bases, with 10 bases between the two germline ends. Per the germline V gene, CDR1 is SGHTA and CDR2 is FQGTGA. CDR3 residues: CASSSQGSTEAFF. The CDR3 nucleotides are TGTGCCAGCAGCTCCCAGGGGAGCACTGAAGCTTTCTTT.

CDR3 nucleotides: TGTGCCAGCAGTTCCGGACAGGGGCCTCCTAACTATGGCTACACCTTC. Its translation: CASSSGQGPPNYGYTF. The chain recombines TRBV7-9 with TRBJ1-2; 9 bases are shared with TRBD1. The germline V gene encodes CDR1 SEHNR and CDR2 FQNEAQ (reference sequence). The CDR3 loop spans 16 amino acids. The J segment lost 0 bases and the V segment lost 6 bases, leaving 8 bases of the junction unmatched.

V gene TRBV29-1 combines with J gene TRBJ2-3; no clear D. V gave up 4 bases and J gave up 4 bases, with 15 bases separating them. The V gene's germline CDR1 is SQVTM and CDR2 ANQGSEA. There are 14 residues in the CDR3. For the CDR3, the DNA is TGCAGCGTTGGAATGAGGCAGGCTGCAGATACGCAGTATTTT. It codes for CSVGMRQAADTQYF.

V is TRBV2 and J is TRBJ1-5, with D unresolved. The CDR3 has 13 residues. V lost 7 bases, J lost 7 bases, and 14 bases lay in between. Germline V gene data show CDR1 as SNHLY and CDR2 as FYNNEI. CDR3 sequence reads: CASKGEPGQPQHF. The CDR3 DNA reads TGTGCCAGCAAGGGAGAACCGGGACAGCCCCAGCATTTT.